This passage covers 29 T cell receptor beta chains from one sample sequenced in a study of T-cell memory formation after mild COVID-19. TCRdb recomputed calls from the 5' RACE reads with MiXCR, one row per CDR3 protein. Here the sample spans 150,000 to 200,000 distinct CDR3 sequences, around 13% being singletons. Sequencing was performed on PBMCs or a T cell subset sorted from them (not recorded which). These receptors all come from an adult woman who had mild COVID-19 (a few samples of this study predate the infection). Cell type and time point are not known.

In this sample, this clonotype turned up a few times. Here the CDR3 reads CASSPGVGTGELFF. The CDR3 DNA is TGCGCCAGCAGCCCTGGGGTGGGCACCGGGGAGCTGTTTTTT. The chain is built from TRBV5-1 and TRBJ2-2; D not resolved. This CDR3 has 14 residues. The V and J ends lost 4 bases and 4 bases respectively, with 11 bases between them. From germline, CDR1 is SGHRS and CDR2 YFSETQ. Based on the CDR3 plus reference TRBV5-1 and TRBJ2-2, the full variable domain is KAGVTQTPRYLIKTRGQQVTLSCSPISGHRSVSWYQQTPGQGLQFLFEYFSETQRNKGNFPGRFSGRQFSNSRSEMNVSTLELGDSALYLCASSPGVGTGELFFGEGSRLTVL.

This clonotype was recorded at least ten times. The DNA is omitted, as the CDR3 cannot be located on it reliably, and the CDR3 follows TCRdb's listing. The rearrangement links TRBV5-1 to TRBJ2-3; the table's D call, TRBD1, has no DNA check behind it. Germline CDR1 and CDR2: SGHRS and YFSETQ. The CDR3 is 15 amino acids long, termini counted. CDR3 sequence: CASILGGTRTDTQYF.

A few counts support this clonotype. The chain joins TRBV7-7 to TRBJ2-7, with D possibly TRBD1 on 6 matching bases. The germline V and J ends were trimmed by 1 base and 4 bases, with 14 bases remaining between them. Germline V CDR1 and CDR2: SSHAT, FNYEAQ (reference sequence). This CDR3 comprises 15 residues. CDR3 amino acids: CASSLGAGAQYEQYF. CDR3 bases: TGTGCCAGCAGCTTAGGAGCAGGGGCACAATACGAGCAGTACTTC. The whole variable domain, remainder taken from reference TRBV7-7 and TRBJ2-7, is GAGVSQSPRYKVTKRGQDVTLRCDPISSHATLYWYQQALGQGPEFLTYFNYEAQPDKSGLPSDRFSAERPEGSISTLTIQRTEQRDSAMYRCASSLGAGAQYEQYFGPGTRLTVT.

This clonotype was seen more than once but under ten times. The chain employs TRBV20-1 and TRBJ2-7; 9 nucleotides align to TRBD1. CDR1 and CDR2 from the germline V gene are DFQATT and SNEGSKA (reference sequence). The V gene end was trimmed by 4 bases and the J gene end by 5 bases; junction bases not matched to a gene: 12. This CDR3 contains 15 residues. CDR3 DNA sequence: TGCAGTGCTAAGAACTTCCGGGACAGGGTTGACGAGCAGTACTTC. Translating it yields CSAKNFRDRVDEQYF.

The rearrangement uses TRBV5-1 and TRBJ1-6; tentative D call: TRBD1 (5 bases). Trimming removed 0 bases at V and 10 bases at J, with 14 bases between. CDR3 length: 15 amino acids. Germline V CDR1 and CDR2: SGHRS, YFSETQ. The CDR3 nucleotides read TGCGCCAGCAGCTTGGCCTTTCAGGGTTACTCACCCCTCCACTTT. Residues: CASSLAFQGYSPLHF.

This chain links TRBV7-9 with TRBJ1-1, with a possible D match to TRBD1 (6 bases). V lost 5 bases, J lost 4 bases, and 14 bases lay in between. This CDR3 has 14 amino acids. Germline values: CDR1 SEHNR, CDR2 FQNEAQ (reference sequence). The CDR3 region has the DNA TGTGCCAGCAGCCGTAATGGGGGCTTCACTGAAGCTTTCTTT. The encoded protein is CASSRNGGFTEAFF.

This chain joins TRBV5-1 and TRBJ2-1; a weak D match, TRBD1 (6 bases). Matching the DNA end better, TRBJ2-5 makes the J call doubtful. The germline V gene has CDR1 SGHRS and CDR2 YFSETQ. The CDR3 is made up of 16 amino acids. CDR3 coding DNA: TGCGCCAGCAGCTTATCCTATACGACAGGACAAGAGACCCAGTACTTC. As protein: CASSLSYTTGQETQYF.

There are a few counts of this clonotype. The chain couples TRBV5-6 to TRBJ2-5; 8 bases align to TRBD2. Germline V gene sequence: CDR1 SGHDT, CDR2 YYEEEE. Trimming removed 2 bases from V and 1 base from J; junction bases left unmatched: 4. The CDR3 runs 15 residues. Written as DNA, the CDR3 is TGTGCCAGCAGCTTTTTTGCGGGGGGCCAAGAGACCCAGTACTTC. Translated: CASSFFAGGQETQYF.

This clonotype was seen more than once but under ten times. The chain is built from TRBV29-1 and TRBJ2-1; perhaps TRBD2 as D (6 bases). The V gene's germline CDR1 is SQVTM and CDR2 ANQGSEA. V was trimmed by 3 bases and J by 6 bases, leaving 18 bases between them. The CDR3 runs to 15 residues. DNA for the CDR3: TGCAGCGTTGATGGGGTCCGGGAGCCTCCCAATGAGCAGTTCTTC. As protein: CSVDGVREPPNEQFF.

In this sample, this clonotype turned up many times. The chain links TRBV7-9 to TRBJ2-2, with unresolved D. Germline V gives CDR1 SEHNR, CDR2 FQNEAQ (reference sequence). V shed 3 bases and J shed 6 bases, with 2 bases lying between them. The CDR3 covers 11 residues. In DNA form, the CDR3 reads TGTGCCAGCAGCTTTGCCGGGGAGCTGTTTTTT. Translating gives CASSFAGELFF.

The J gene is TRBJ2-3, the V gene TRBV5-1; D gene ambiguous. V was shortened by 0 bases and J by 1 base, with 12 bases between the two germline ends. The germline V gene has CDR1 SGHRS and CDR2 YFSETQ. CDR3 length: 16 residues. Here the CDR3 reads CASSLGIQSGTDTQYF. CDR3 DNA sequence: TGCGCCAGCAGCTTGGGGATCCAATCCGGCACAGATACGCAGTATTTT. Complete variable domain (other parts from reference TRBV5-1 and TRBJ2-3): KAGVTQTPRYLIKTRGQQVTLSCSPISGHRSVSWYQQTPGQGLQFLFEYFSETQRNKGNFPGRFSGRQFSNSRSEMNVSTLELGDSALYLCASSLGIQSGTDTQYFGPGTRLTVL.

V is TRBV10-3 and J is TRBJ2-5; the D is unclear. This CDR3 is built from 12 residues. Germline CDR1 reads ENHRY; CDR2 reads SYGVKD. The V and J ends lost 10 bases and 4 bases respectively, with 13 bases between them. The CDR3: CASQGLAETQYF. The DNA of the CDR3 is TGTGCCAGCCAAGGGTTAGCAGAGACCCAGTACTTC.

This clonotype was recorded a few times. The chain combines TRBV9 with TRBJ2-5, with TRBD1 matching 8 bases. This CDR3 has 15 residues. Germline V CDR1 and CDR2: SGDLS, YYNGEE. Trimming removed 2 bases from V and 3 bases from J; junction bases left unmatched: 6. As DNA, the CDR3 is TGTGCCAGCAGCGTTGGACAGGGAGAGGAAGAGACCCAGTACTTC. This codes for CASSVGQGEEETQYF.

This clonotype appeared a few times. The chain couples TRBV3-1 to TRBJ1-1, with a weak D call TRBD1 (5 bases). Germline V lookup: CDR1 LGHDT, CDR2 YNNKEL (reference sequence). V lost 1 base and J lost 4, with 7 bases in between. CDR3 length equals 13 residues. CDR3: CASSQVGGTEAFF. As DNA, the CDR3 is TGTGCCAGCAGCCAAGTGGGGGGCACTGAAGCTTTCTTT.

This clonotype was counted only a few times. The rearrangement links TRBV7-3 to TRBJ2-1, with a tentative D call TRBD2 (6 bases). V was trimmed by 5 bases and J by 9 bases, leaving 17 bases between them. Germline CDR1 SGHTA, CDR2 FQGTGA. The CDR3 has 14 residues. In nucleotides, the CDR3 is TGTGCCAGCAGCCCCTCAGGGCCCGGGAGTGAGCAGTTCTTC. It encodes CASSPSGPGSEQFF.

This clonotype was observed a handful of times. In DNA, the CDR3 is TGTGCCAGCAGTCTAGGCGGACGGAACACTGAAGCTTTCTTT. This gives the protein CASSLGGRNTEAFF. The genes are TRBV12-3 or TRBV12-4 and TRBJ1-1; no reliable D call. The CDR3 extends over 14 amino acids. V lost 5 bases and J lost 1, with 11 bases in between.

There are a few counts of this clonotype. The gene calls are TRBV5-1 and TRBJ1-1; D is possibly TRBD1 (5 bases). V lost 3 bases and J lost 0, with 12 bases in between. The CDR3 has 15 amino acids. Germline V gives CDR1 SGHRS, CDR2 YFSETQ. The DNA for the CDR3 is TGCGCCAGCAGCTCGACCGGAGGGGTGAACACTGAAGCTTTCTTT. As protein: CASSSTGGVNTEAFF.

The CDR3 DNA reads as TGTGCCAGCAGCTTATCTGGGAAAACTGGGGCCAACGTCCTGACTTTC. This codes for CASSLSGKTGANVLTF. This chain connects TRBV7-9 to TRBJ2-6; no definite D call. The CDR3 contains 16 residues. The germline gives CDR1 SEHNR, CDR2 FQNEAQ (reference sequence). Trimming removed 2 bases at V and 2 bases at J, with 10 bases between. The full variable domain, in which reference TRBV7-9 and TRBJ2-6 provide the parts outside the CDR3, is DTGVSQNPRHKITKRGQNVTFRCDPISEHNRLYWYRQTLGQGPEFLTYFQNEAQLEKSRLLSDRFSAERPKGSFSTLEIQRTEQGDSAMYLCASSLSGKTGANVLTFGAGSRLTVL.

V usage is TRBV7-3 and J usage is TRBJ2-1; 14 bases fit TRBD2. The length of the CDR3 is 18 residues. V was clipped by 5 bases and J by 0 bases; unmatched bases: 6. CDR1 is SGHTA and CDR2 is FQGTGA in the germline V gene. The DNA for the CDR3 is TGTGCCAGCAGCGAGGGACTAGCGGGGGCGCCCTCCTACAATGAGCAGTTCTTC. This codes for CASSEGLAGAPSYNEQFF.

The chain couples TRBV12-3 or TRBV12-4 to TRBJ2-3, with 7 bases matching TRBD2. The CDR3 runs to 14 residues. Trimming took 6 bases from V and 2 from J; bases not matched to a gene: 5. The CDR3 nucleotides read TGTGCCAGCAGCCTGCTAGCGGTCACAGATACGCAGTATTTT. It specifies CASSLLAVTDTQYF.

V gene TRBV5-6 combines with J gene TRBJ2-1; 9 bases agree with TRBD2. This CDR3 has 13 amino acids. In germline, CDR1 is SGHDT, CDR2 YYEEEE. J was trimmed by 9 bases and V by 3 bases; bases with no gene match: 4. For the CDR3, the DNA is TGTGCCAGCAGCTCTGGGACTAGCACTGAGCAGTTCTTC. Protein product: CASSSGTSTEQFF.

The CDR3 nucleotides are TGCGCCAGCAGCTCCAGGACACCCCAAGAGACCCAGTACTTC. Its protein product is CASSSRTPQETQYF. The J gene is TRBJ2-5, the V gene TRBV5-1; D is perhaps TRBD1 (5 bases). V was shortened by 3 bases and J by 1 base, with 10 bases between the two germline ends. CDR3 size: 14 residues. Germline assignment: CDR1 SGHRS and CDR2 YFSETQ.

This clonotype occurred a few times. This chain joins TRBV6-6 and TRBJ2-3; no definite D call. Germline values: CDR1 MNHNY, CDR2 SVGAGI (reference sequence). The CDR3 has 11 residues. V was pared by 8 bases and J by 4 bases, with 7 bases between. CDR3 in amino acids: CASGLADTQYF. CDR3 nucleotides: TGTGCCAGCGGTCTCGCAGATACGCAGTATTTT.

This clonotype was detected ten times or more. This chain uses TRBV5-1 with TRBJ2-1; D is undetermined. Germline CDR1 is SGHRS and CDR2 is YFSETQ. CDR3 length: 13 residues. V lost 2 bases and J 4 bases, leaving 7 bases between the germline ends. CDR3 loop: CASSFVGYNEQFF. The CDR3, as DNA: TGCGCCAGCAGCTTTGTGGGATACAATGAGCAGTTCTTC.

This clonotype turned up a few times. The chain is built from TRBV10-3 and TRBJ2-7; 9 nucleotides agree with TRBD2. The length of the CDR3 is 14 residues. Looked up from germline, CDR1 is ENHRY and CDR2 is SYGVKD. Losses at the gene ends were 6 bases for V and 0 bases for J; bases not matched to a gene: 3. Here the CDR3 reads CAISIAGDSYEQYF. DNA for the CDR3: TGTGCCATCAGCATAGCGGGAGACTCCTACGAGCAGTACTTC.

The chain employs TRBV19 and TRBJ2-2; 8 positions match TRBD2. V was pared by 3 bases and J by 5 bases, with 8 bases of the junction left unmatched. CDR3 size: 16 residues. Germline CDR1 is LNHDA and CDR2 is SQIVND (reference sequence). CDR3: CASSIDGRGWTGELFF. CDR3 nucleotides: TGTGCCAGTAGTATCGACGGGAGGGGTTGGACCGGGGAGCTGTTTTTT.

This clonotype appeared many times. V and J are TRBV7-3 and TRBJ1-2, with D possibly matching TRBD1 (5 bases). Deletions cut 7 bases from V and 3 bases from J, with 15 bases between. The CDR3 totals 14 residues. CDR1 and CDR2 (germline): SGHTA, FQGTGA. For the CDR3, the DNA is TGTGCCAGCAAGACCGTGCGGGGGGACTATGGCTACACCTTC. The encoded protein is CASKTVRGDYGYTF.

J is TRBJ2-7 and V is TRBV7-6; TRBD2 is a possible D gene (6 bases). This CDR3 spans 14 amino acids. The germline V and J ends were trimmed by 0 bases and 2 bases, with 8 bases remaining between them. Germline V gene data show CDR1 as SGHVS and CDR2 as FNYEAQ. The CDR3 nucleotides read TGTGCCAGCAGCTTAGCGGAGGGAACCTACGAGCAGTACTTC. Its translation: CASSLAEGTYEQYF.

In its sample, this clonotype was seen a few times. The V gene is TRBV6-2 or TRBV6-3, the J gene TRBJ2-3; 8 nucleotides match TRBD2. This CDR3 is 14 amino acids long. The junction had 9 bases not matched to a gene; V was cut back by 6 bases and J by 7 bases. Germline V lookup: CDR1 MNHEY, CDR2 SVGEGT. This CDR3 reads CASRPGGLPNTQYF. The DNA for the CDR3 is TGTGCCAGCAGACCGGGGGGGCTCCCAAATACGCAGTATTTT.